Listed below are T cell receptor beta chains from one sample, sequenced in a study of T-cell memory formation after mild COVID-19. TCRdb recomputed calls from the 5' RACE reads with MiXCR, one row per CDR3 protein. There are 300,000 or so distinct CDR3 sequences in the sample; 15% occur only once, and 22% lies in the top ten. Sequencing used PBMCs or a T cell subset sorted from them (not recorded which). These receptors were collected from a man between 18 and 29 years old who had mild COVID-19 (a few samples of this study predate the infection). Cell type and time point are not known. The CDR3 runs from the conserved cysteine through the conserved F or W. D genes are given only for firm matches. Clone size is not always given. Where it is, it says once, few, many or a class for expanded clones.

>TRBJ2-3|TRBD2|TRBV9|few
TGTGCCAGCAGCGTAGTAGGAAGCGGGGGGAACACAGATACGCAGTATTTT
CASSVVGSGGNTDTQYF
>TRBJ2-3|.|TRBV6-6|many
TGTGCCAGCAGAGACCCGACCCCCGGATACACAGATACGCAGTATTTT
CASRDPTPGYTDTQYF
>TRBJ1-2|.|TRBV6-1|.
TGTGCCAGCAGAGTCGGTAGTAACTATGGCTACACCTTC
CASRVGSNYGYTF
>TRBJ2-7|TRBD1|TRBV5-1|many
TGCGCCAGCAGCCTGGGGGACAGCACCTACGAGCAGTACTTC
CASSLGDSTYEQYF
>TRBJ1-2|.|TRBV7-2|few
TGTGCCAGCAGCCCGAGTCCCAGACTAGGCTATGGCTACACCTTC
CASSPSPRLGYGYTF
>TRBJ1-3|TRBD1|TRBV20-1|.
TGCAGTGCTAGCAGGGGGAGCTCTGGAAACACCATATATTTT
CSASRGSSGNTIYF
>TRBJ1-6|.|TRBV6-5|few
TGTGCCAGCAGTCCAGGCCGGATTTCACCCCTCCACTTT
CASSPGRISPLHF
>TRBJ1-2|.|TRBV7-3|.
TGTGCCAGCAGCCCAACGGACGGGACCTATGGCTACACCTTC
CASSPTDGTYGYTF
>TRBJ1-2|.|TRBV24-1|.
TGTGCCACCGGTTCCGGCAGCTATGGCTACACCTTC
CATGSGSYGYTF
>TRBJ1-6|.|TRBV20-1|.
TGCAGTGCTAGAGATATGAGGGCACCCTATAATTCACCCCTCCACTTT
CSARDMRAPYNSPLHF
>TRBJ2-3|TRBD2|TRBV18|.
TGTGCCAGCTCACCTCCTATGGGGGGGGTCACAGATACGCAGTATTTT
CASSPPMGGVTDTQYF
>TRBJ2-7|.|TRBV7-2|many
TGTGCCAGCAGCCTCCTAGGACTTGGGGTCTCCTACGAGCAGTACTTC
CASSLLGLGVSYEQYF
>TRBJ1-5|.|TRBV2|.
TGTGCCAGCAGTGACACCCAGCCCCAGTGGTCTCAGCCCCAGCATTTT
CASSDTQPQWSQPQHF
>TRBJ2-1|TRBD1|TRBV9|few
TGTGCCAGCAGCGTAGCACCGACAGGGGGCGATGAGCAGTTCTTC
CASSVAPTGGDEQFF
>TRBJ2-5|TRBD1|TRBV4-1|.
TGCGCCAGTAAGACAGGGGGCCTCCAAGAGACCCAGTACTTC
CASKTGGLQETQYF
>TRBJ2-2|.|TRBV6-5|.
TGTGCCAGCAGCCTCTGGGCCGGGACACCTAACACCGGGGAGCTGTTTTTT
CASSLWAGTPNTGELFF
>TRBJ1-6|TRBD1|TRBV6-5|.
TGTGCCAGCGGATACAGGGGGAGCTCCTATAATTCACCCCTCCACTTT
CASGYRGSSYNSPLHF
>TRBJ2-3|.|TRBV7-2|few
TGTGCCAGCAGCTTAGTGGGGGGGCAGGGCACAGATACGCAGTATTTT
CASSLVGGQGTDTQYF
>TRBJ1-2|.|TRBV20-1|.
TGCAGTGCCGCGGCGGCCTCTAACTATGGCTACACCTTC
CSAAAASNYGYTF
>TRBJ1-1|.|TRBV20-1|few
TGCAGTGCTAGAACCGGGGCTAGGACTGAAGCTTTCTTT
CSARTGARTEAFF